This T cell receptor beta chain comes out of a study of blood T cell repertoires in COVID-19. Study as a whole: T cells, B-cell-depleted T cells, or PBMCs provided the cDNA or gDNA that served as material.

Among Cohort 3 donors, those recovered had two negative PCRs, clearance, or symptom resolution. CDR1 and CDR2 (germline): MDHEN, SYDVKM. This CDR3 contains 17 residues. The V segment lost 6 bases and the J segment 9 bases; nucleotides outside the gene matches: 14. Per the authors' pipeline: Counts of nucleated cells, estimated from reference gene primer amplification, were obtained. Clones were read by immunoSEQ multiplex PCR, and TCRdb kept only the in-frame ones, dropping some. V, J and clone size derive from that table, while D and trimming were established from the DNA sequence. The data show 390,000 or so clones, around 87% seen once.

The TCR comes from a young man who had recovered from COVID-19. Sequenced: PBMCs or T cells enriched from blood (not recorded which). V usage is TRBV28 and J usage is TRBJ1-6; 10 nucleotides agree with TRBD1. CDR3 amino acids: CASRGNSGQGLVSPLHF. The CDR3 nucleotides are TGTGCCAGCAGGGGAAACTCGGGACAGGGGTTAGTTTCACCCCTCCACTTT.